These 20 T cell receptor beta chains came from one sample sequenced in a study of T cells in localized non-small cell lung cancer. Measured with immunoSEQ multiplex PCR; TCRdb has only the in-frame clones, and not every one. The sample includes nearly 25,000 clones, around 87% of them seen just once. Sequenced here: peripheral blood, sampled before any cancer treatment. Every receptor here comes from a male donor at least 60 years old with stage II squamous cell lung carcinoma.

In nucleotides, the CDR3 is TGCAGCGTTGGGGGGTCCTACGAGCAGTACTTC. Protein: CSVGGSYEQYF. This rearrangement joins TRBV29-1 to TRBJ2-7; tentatively, D is TRBD1 or TRBD2 (5 bases each). Trimming removed 4 bases at V and 1 base at J, with 5 bases between. From germline, CDR1 is SQVTM and CDR2 ANQGSEA. This CDR3 spans 11 amino acids.

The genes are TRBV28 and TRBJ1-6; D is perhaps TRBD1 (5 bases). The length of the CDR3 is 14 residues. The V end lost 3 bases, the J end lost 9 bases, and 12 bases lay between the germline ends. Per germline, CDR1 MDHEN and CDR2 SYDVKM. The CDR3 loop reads CASSLGVFGSPLHF. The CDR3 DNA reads TGTGCCAGCAGTTTGGGGGTCTTTGGTTCACCCCTCCACTTT.

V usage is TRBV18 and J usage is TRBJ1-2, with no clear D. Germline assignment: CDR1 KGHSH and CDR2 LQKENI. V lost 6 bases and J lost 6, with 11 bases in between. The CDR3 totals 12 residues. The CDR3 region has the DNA TGTGCCAGCTCCCCCGTCGAACATGGCTACACCTTC. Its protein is CASSPVEHGYTF.

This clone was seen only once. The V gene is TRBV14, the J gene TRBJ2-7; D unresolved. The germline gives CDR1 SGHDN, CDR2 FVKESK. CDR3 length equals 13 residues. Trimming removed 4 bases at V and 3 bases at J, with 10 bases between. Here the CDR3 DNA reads TGTGCCAGCAGCCTGGTCGGTTACTACGAGCAGTACTTC. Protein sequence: CASSLVGYYEQYF.

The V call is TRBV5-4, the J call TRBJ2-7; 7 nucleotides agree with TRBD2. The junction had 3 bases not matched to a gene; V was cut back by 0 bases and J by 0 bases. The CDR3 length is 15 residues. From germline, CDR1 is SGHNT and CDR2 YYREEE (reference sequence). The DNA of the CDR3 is TGTGCCAGCAGCTTGGGGCTAGCGGCCTCCTACGAGCAGTACTTC. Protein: CASSLGLAASYEQYF.

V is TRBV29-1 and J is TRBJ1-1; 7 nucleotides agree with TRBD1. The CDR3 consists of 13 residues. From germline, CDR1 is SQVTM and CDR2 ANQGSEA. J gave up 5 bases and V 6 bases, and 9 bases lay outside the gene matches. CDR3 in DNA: TGCAGCGTCTTGGGACAGCCCGGGACTGAAGCTTTCTTT. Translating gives CSVLGQPGTEAFF.

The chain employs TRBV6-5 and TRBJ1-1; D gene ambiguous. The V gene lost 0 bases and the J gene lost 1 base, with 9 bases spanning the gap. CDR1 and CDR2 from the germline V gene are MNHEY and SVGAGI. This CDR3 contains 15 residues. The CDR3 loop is CASSYSKLGNTEAFF. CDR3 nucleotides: TGTGCCAGCAGTTACTCGAAGTTGGGGAACACTGAAGCTTTCTTT.

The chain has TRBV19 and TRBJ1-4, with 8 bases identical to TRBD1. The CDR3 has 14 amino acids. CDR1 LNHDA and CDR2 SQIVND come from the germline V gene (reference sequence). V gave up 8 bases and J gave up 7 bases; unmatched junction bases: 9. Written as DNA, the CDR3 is TGTGCCAGTCGAGGACAGGGTGATACTGAAAAACTGTTTTTT. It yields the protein CASRGQGDTEKLFF.

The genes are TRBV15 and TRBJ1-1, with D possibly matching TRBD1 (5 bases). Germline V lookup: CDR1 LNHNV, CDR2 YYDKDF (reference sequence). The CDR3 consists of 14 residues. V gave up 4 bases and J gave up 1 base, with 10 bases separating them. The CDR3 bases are TGTGCCACCAGCAAGCGGACATCGAACACTGAAGCTTTCTTT. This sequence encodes CATSKRTSNTEAFF.

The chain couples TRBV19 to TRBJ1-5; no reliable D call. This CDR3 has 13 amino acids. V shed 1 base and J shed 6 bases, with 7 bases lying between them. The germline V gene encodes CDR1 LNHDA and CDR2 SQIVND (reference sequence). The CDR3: CASSIGLGQPQHF. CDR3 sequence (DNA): TGTGCCAGTAGTATAGGGTTAGGTCAGCCCCAGCATTTT.

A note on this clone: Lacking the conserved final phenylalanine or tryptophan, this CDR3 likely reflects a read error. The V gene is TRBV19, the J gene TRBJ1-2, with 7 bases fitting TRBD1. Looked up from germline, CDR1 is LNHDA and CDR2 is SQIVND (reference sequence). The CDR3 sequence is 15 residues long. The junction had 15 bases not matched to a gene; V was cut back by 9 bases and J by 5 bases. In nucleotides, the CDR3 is TGTGCCAGCACTACATCCGGGACAGCGGTATATGGCTACACCCTC. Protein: CASTTSGTAVYGYTL.

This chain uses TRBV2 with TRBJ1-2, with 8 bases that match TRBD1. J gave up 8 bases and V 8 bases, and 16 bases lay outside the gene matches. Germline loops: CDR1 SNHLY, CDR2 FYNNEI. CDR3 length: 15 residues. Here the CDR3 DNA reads TGTGCCAGCCACCTCGACAGGGGAGTCTCGAGGGGCTACACCTTC. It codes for CASHLDRGVSRGYTF. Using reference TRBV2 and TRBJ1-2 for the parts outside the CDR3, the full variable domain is EPEVTQTPSHQVTQMGQEVILRCVPISNHLYFYWYRQILGQKVEFLVSFYNNEISEKSEIFDDQFSVERPDGSNFTLKIRSTKLEDSAMYFCASHLDRGVSRGYTFGSGTRLTVV.

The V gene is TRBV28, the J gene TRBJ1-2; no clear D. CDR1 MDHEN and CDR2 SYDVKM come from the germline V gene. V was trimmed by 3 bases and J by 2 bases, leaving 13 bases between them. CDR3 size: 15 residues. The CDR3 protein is CASSFAQTVNYGYTF. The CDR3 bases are TGTGCCAGCAGTTTTGCGCAGACGGTCAACTATGGCTACACCTTC.

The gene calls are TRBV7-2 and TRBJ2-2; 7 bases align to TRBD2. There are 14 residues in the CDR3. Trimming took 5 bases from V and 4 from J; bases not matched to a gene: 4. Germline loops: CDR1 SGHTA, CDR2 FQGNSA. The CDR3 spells CASSPLASTGELFF. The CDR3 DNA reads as TGTGCCAGCAGCCCACTAGCGTCCACCGGGGAGCTGTTTTTT.

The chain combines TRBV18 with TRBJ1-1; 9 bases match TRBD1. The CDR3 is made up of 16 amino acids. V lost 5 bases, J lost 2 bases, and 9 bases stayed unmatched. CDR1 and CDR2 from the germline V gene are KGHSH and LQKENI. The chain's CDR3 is CASSSQGAGGNTEAFF. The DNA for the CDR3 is TGTGCCAGCTCATCACAGGGGGCCGGGGGAAACACTGAAGCTTTCTTT.

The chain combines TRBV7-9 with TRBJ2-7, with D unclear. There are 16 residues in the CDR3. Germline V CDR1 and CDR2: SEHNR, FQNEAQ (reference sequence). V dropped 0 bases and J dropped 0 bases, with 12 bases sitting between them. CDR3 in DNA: TGTGCCAGCAGCTTAGCGCTGAGTAGCCGCTCCTACGAGCAGTACTTC. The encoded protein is CASSLALSSRSYEQYF.

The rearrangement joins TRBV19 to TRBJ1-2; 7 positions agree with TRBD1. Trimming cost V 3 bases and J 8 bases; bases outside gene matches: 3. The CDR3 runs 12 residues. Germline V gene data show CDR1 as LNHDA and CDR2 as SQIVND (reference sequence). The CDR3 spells CASSMGTAGYTF. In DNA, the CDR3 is TGTGCCAGTAGTATGGGGACAGCCGGCTACACCTTC.

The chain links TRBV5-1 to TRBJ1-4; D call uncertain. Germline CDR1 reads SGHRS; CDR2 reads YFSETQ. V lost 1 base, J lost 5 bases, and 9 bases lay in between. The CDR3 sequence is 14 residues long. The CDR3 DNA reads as TGCGCCAGCAGCTTGAACACCGCCAATGAAAAACTGTTTTTT. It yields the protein CASSLNTANEKLFF.

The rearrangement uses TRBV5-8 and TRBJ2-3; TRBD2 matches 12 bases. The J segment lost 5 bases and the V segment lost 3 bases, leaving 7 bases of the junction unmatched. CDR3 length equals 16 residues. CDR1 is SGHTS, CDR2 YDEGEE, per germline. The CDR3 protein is CASSSRLAGAGDTQYF. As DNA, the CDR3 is TGTGCCAGCAGCTCCCGACTAGCGGGGGCGGGAGATACGCAGTATTTT.

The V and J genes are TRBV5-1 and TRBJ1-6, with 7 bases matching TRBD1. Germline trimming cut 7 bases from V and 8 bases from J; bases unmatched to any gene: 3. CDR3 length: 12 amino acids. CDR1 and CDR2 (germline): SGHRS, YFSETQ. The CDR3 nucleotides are TGCGCCAGCCGTACAGGGGATTCACCCCTCCACTTT. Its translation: CASRTGDSPLHF.